These 22 T cell receptor beta chains came from one sample sequenced in a study of cytomegalovirus exposure and HLA in healthy donors. PCR used 60 Vbeta primers and 13 Jbeta primers. The assay was immunoSEQ multiplex PCR, and TCRdb's table has in-frame clones only and misses some. The repertoire holds roughly 190,000 clones, with about 9.4% as singletons. The sequenced material came from PBMCs. The receptors shown here come from a woman younger than 45 in good health and CMV-seropositive.

This clone was recorded a few times. This chain uses TRBV2 with TRBJ1-1; no definite D call. V was cut by 8 bases and J by 5 bases, with 18 bases left in between. Germline CDR1 and CDR2: SNHLY and FYNNEI. CDR3 length equals 14 residues. The CDR3 loop is CASVHPGGGTEAFF. CDR3 DNA sequence: TGTGCCAGCGTGCACCCAGGCGGAGGTACTGAAGCTTTCTTT.

In its sample, this clone was seen a few times. The chain joins TRBV7-9 to TRBJ1-2; D not certain. The CDR3 runs 13 residues. Germline assignment: CDR1 SEHNR and CDR2 FQNEAQ (reference sequence). The V end lost 5 bases, the J end lost 2 bases, and 9 bases lay between the germline ends. The CDR3 is CASSPTSNYGYTF. The CDR3 region has the DNA TGTGCCAGCAGCCCCACTTCAAACTATGGCTACACCTTC.

V is TRBV5-1 and J is TRBJ2-2; TRBD1 matches at 8 bases. V gave up 4 bases and J gave up 7 bases; unmatched junction bases: 6. The CDR3 consists of 14 residues. Germline loops: CDR1 SGHRS, CDR2 YFSETQ. The CDR3: CASSATGVGGELFF. Written as DNA, the CDR3 is TGCGCCAGCAGCGCGACAGGGGTCGGCGGGGAGCTGTTTTTT.

The rearrangement uses TRBV2 and TRBJ1-1, with no clear D. In germline, CDR1 is SNHLY, CDR2 FYNNEI. This CDR3 contains 14 residues. V gave up 3 bases and J gave up 8 bases, with 16 bases separating them. The CDR3 loop reads CASSDPTIGSEAFF. In DNA, the CDR3 is TGTGCCAGCAGTGACCCCACTATAGGCTCCGAAGCTTTCTTT.

The rearrangement links TRBV9 to TRBJ1-2; TRBD1 matches 8 bases. The CDR3 is 15 residues long. The V gene's germline CDR1 is SGDLS and CDR2 YYNGEE. Losses at the gene ends were 4 bases for V and 6 bases for J; bases not matched to a gene: 11. As DNA, the CDR3 is TGTGCCAGCAGCCCTCTCGCCGACAGGGGCGATGGCTACACCTTC. The encoded protein is CASSPLADRGDGYTF.

This clone has just a few counts. The chain links TRBV30 to TRBJ1-1; perhaps TRBD1 as D (6 bases). The CDR3 covers 13 residues. Trimming left V 2 bases short and J 6 bases short, with 13 bases between. The germline V gene has CDR1 GTSNPN and CDR2 SVGIG (reference sequence). CDR3 in amino acids: CAWSTTGKSEAFF. The CDR3 DNA reads as TGTGCCTGGAGTACCACAGGGAAGTCTGAAGCTTTCTTT.

The rearrangement joins TRBV6-5 to TRBJ1-2, with D possibly being TRBD1 (5 bases). V lost 6 bases to trimming and J lost 4 bases, with 15 bases between them. The CDR3 length is 14 residues. In germline, CDR1 is MNHEY, CDR2 SVGAGI. Here the CDR3 DNA reads TGTGCCAGCAGCCCTAAGGGGTGGCCCTATGGCTACACCTTC. Translation: CASSPKGWPYGYTF.

In its sample, this clone was seen a few times. This chain joins TRBV7-6 and TRBJ2-2, with TRBD2 as a possible D gene (6 bases). The CDR3 extends over 16 amino acids. V was cut by 4 bases and J by 2 bases, with 14 bases left in between. The germline CDR1 and CDR2 sequences are SGHVS and FNYEAQ. CDR3 in DNA: TGTGCCAGCAGCTACGCGGTCGCGGGAAACACCGGGGAGCTGTTTTTT. Amino acids: CASSYAVAGNTGELFF.

V gene TRBV6-1 combines with J gene TRBJ2-7, with 8 bases lining up with TRBD2. Germline V CDR1 and CDR2: MNHNS, SASEGT. CDR3 length equals 13 residues. Trimming cost V 8 bases and J 0 bases; bases outside gene matches: 3. DNA for the CDR3: TGTGCCAGCTCGACTAGCGACTCCTACGAGCAGTACTTC. Amino acids: CASSTSDSYEQYF.

The chain links TRBV18 to TRBJ1-3, with 9 bases matching TRBD1. CDR1 is KGHSH, CDR2 LQKENI, per germline. This CDR3 has 18 amino acids. V was clipped by 2 bases and J by 0 bases; unmatched bases: 8. The CDR3 is CASSPFRTGVLSGNTIYF. Here the CDR3 DNA reads TGTGCCAGCTCACCATTCCGGACAGGGGTGCTCTCTGGAAACACCATATATTTT.

This clone has a handful of counts. The V gene is TRBV30, the J gene TRBJ2-4, with D possibly being TRBD1 (6 bases). Germline V gives CDR1 GTSNPN, CDR2 SVGIG (reference sequence). V was shortened by 2 bases and J by 12 bases, with 17 bases between the two germline ends. The CDR3 extends over 13 amino acids. The CDR3 reads CAWSSFEDSNQYF. In DNA form, the CDR3 reads TGTGCCTGGAGTAGCTTTGAGGACAGCAATCAGTACTTC.

In this sample, this clone turned up a few times. Other DNA sequences in the same sample also yield this CDR3. The chain is built from TRBV5-1 and TRBJ2-7; perhaps TRBD1 as D (5 bases). This CDR3 region has 15 residues. Trimming pared 0 bases from V and 2 bases from J, leaving 12 bases between. Germline lookup yields CDR1 SGHRS and CDR2 YFSETQ. The chain's CDR3 is CASSLASGSTYEQYF. CDR3 DNA: TGCGCCAGCAGCTTGGCCTCAGGGTCCACCTACGAGCAGTACTTC. The whole variable domain, filled in from reference TRBV5-1 and TRBJ2-7, reads KAGVTQTPRYLIKTRGQQVTLSCSPISGHRSVSWYQQTPGQGLQFLFEYFSETQRNKGNFPGRFSGRQFSNSRSEMNVSTLELGDSALYLCASSLASGSTYEQYFGPGTRLTVT.

The CDR3 DNA reads as TGTGCCAGCAGGGTAAGAGGGAAAGAGACCCAGTACTTC. Residues: CASRVRGKETQYF. The rearrangement uses TRBV13 and TRBJ2-5; a weak D match, TRBD2 (5 bases). The germline V gene has CDR1 PRHDT and CDR2 FYEKMQ (reference sequence). V lost 6 bases and J 3 bases, leaving 11 bases between the germline ends. This CDR3 is 13 amino acids long.

This clone was counted a few times. This chain joins TRBV27 and TRBJ2-3; tentative D call: TRBD2 (7 bases). Germline CDR1 and CDR2: MNHEY and SMNVEV (reference sequence). The germline V and J ends were trimmed by 8 bases and 6 bases, with 21 bases remaining between them. This CDR3 spans 15 amino acids. CDR3 sequence reads: CASVEWGGATDTQYF. For the CDR3, the DNA is TGTGCCAGCGTAGAATGGGGGGGGGCCACGGATACGCAGTATTTT.

This clone was seen more than once but under ten times. The J gene is TRBJ2-5, the V gene TRBV4-2; 7 positions agree with TRBD1. With V trimmed by 5 bases and J by 5 bases, 5 bases remained unmatched. Germline CDR1 is LGHNA and CDR2 is YNFKEQ. The CDR3 contains 13 residues. The CDR3 protein is CASSNRGEETQYF. The CDR3 nucleotides are TGTGCCAGCAGCAACAGGGGAGAGGAGACCCAGTACTTC.

The CDR3 DNA sequence: TGTGCCAGCAGCACGGGGATTTACTACAATGAGCAGTTCTTC. It codes for CASSTGIYYNEQFF. The chain employs TRBV5-6 and TRBJ2-1, with a tentative D call TRBD2 (5 bases). The V end lost 4 bases, the J end lost 3 bases, and 11 bases lay between the germline ends. Germline V gene lookup returns CDR1 SGHDT and CDR2 YYEEEE. This CDR3 is 14 amino acids long.

This clone showed up just a few times. The rearrangement links TRBV30 to TRBJ2-3, with 13 bases that match TRBD2. Trimming at V came to 2 bases and at J to 4 bases, leaving 9 bases not matched to a gene. CDR1 is GTSNPN, CDR2 SVGIG, per germline (reference sequence). The CDR3 has 17 amino acids. CDR3 DNA sequence: TGTGCCTGGAGTACAGGACTAGCGGGAGTGGTGGCAGATACGCAGTATTTT. It translates to CAWSTGLAGVVADTQYF.

Ten or more counts support this clone. This chain joins TRBV19 and TRBJ2-6, with a tentative D call TRBD2 (5 bases). The V end was cut by 10 bases, the J end by 0 bases, with 19 bases between. Germline V gene sequence: CDR1 LNHDA, CDR2 SQIVND (reference sequence). The CDR3 is 17 amino acids. The CDR3 region is CATARGFFSSGANVLTF. The DNA for the CDR3 is TGTGCCACCGCGAGAGGGTTTTTCTCCTCTGGGGCCAACGTCCTGACTTTC.

This clone was seen a few times. The gene calls are TRBV6-5 and TRBJ2-1; 7 positions agree with TRBD2. From germline, CDR1 is MNHEY and CDR2 SVGAGI. V gave up 4 bases and J gave up 1 base; unmatched junction bases: 4. CDR3 length equals 15 residues. The CDR3 DNA reads TGTGCCAGCAGTTCTTTGGGGGGGTCCTACAATGAGCAGTTCTTC. The encoded protein is CASSSLGGSYNEQFF.

This clone was seen a few times. This rearrangement joins TRBV27 to TRBJ2-2; D gene unclear. The CDR3 contains 14 residues. Germline CDR1 reads MNHEY; CDR2 reads SMNVEV (reference sequence). V lost 3 bases and J lost 0, with 5 bases in between. The CDR3 sequence is CASSLYTNTGELFF. The CDR3 nucleotides are TGTGCCAGCAGTTTGTATACGAACACCGGGGAGCTGTTTTTT.

This clone occurred a few times. This chain joins TRBV6-1 and TRBJ2-7, with 8 positions matching TRBD2. Germline lookup yields CDR1 MNHNS and CDR2 SASEGT. This CDR3 comprises 12 residues. V was pared by 11 bases and J by 2 bases, with 5 bases of the junction left unmatched. Here the CDR3 reads CAATSGAYEQYF. DNA of the CDR3: TGTGCCGCAACTAGCGGAGCCTACGAGCAGTACTTC.

The chain joins TRBV6-5 to TRBJ2-7; TRBD2 agrees at 11 bases. The V segment lost 5 bases and the J segment 4 bases; nucleotides outside the gene matches: 1. This CDR3 spans 13 amino acids. Germline CDR1 is MNHEY and CDR2 is SVGAGI. CDR3 region: CASSRTSGYEQYF. The DNA for the CDR3 is TGTGCCAGCAGTCGGACTAGCGGGTACGAGCAGTACTTC.